This TCR beta chain stems from a study of identical twins. Points from the study as a whole: Within monozygotic twins, out-of-frame TCR alpha sharing was underestimated by the models. There were fewer insertions in abundant cord blood beta clonotypes, but memory repertoires showed no such pattern. The authors noted that invariant MAIT and iNKT cells could partly confound zero-insertion analyses.

In germline, CDR1 is KGHSH, CDR2 LQKENI. V lost 8 bases, J lost 1 base, and 4 bases lay in between. The CDR3 covers 11 residues. A universal primer site came from template switching; cDNA carried unique molecular identifiers. TCRdb independently ran MiXCR on the 5' RACE reads; one entry per CDR3 protein. The sample has 400,000 to 500,000 distinct CDR3 sequences, roughly 18% seen once. Note on this clonotype: Its target is not known.

The genes are TRBV18 and TRBJ2-3, with no clear D. This TCR came from a man aged 50-60 years in good health. Sequencing used naive T cells sorted from blood. CDR3 DNA: TGTGCCAGCCTAGGCACAGATACGCAGTATTTT. Translated, it gives CASLGTDTQYF.